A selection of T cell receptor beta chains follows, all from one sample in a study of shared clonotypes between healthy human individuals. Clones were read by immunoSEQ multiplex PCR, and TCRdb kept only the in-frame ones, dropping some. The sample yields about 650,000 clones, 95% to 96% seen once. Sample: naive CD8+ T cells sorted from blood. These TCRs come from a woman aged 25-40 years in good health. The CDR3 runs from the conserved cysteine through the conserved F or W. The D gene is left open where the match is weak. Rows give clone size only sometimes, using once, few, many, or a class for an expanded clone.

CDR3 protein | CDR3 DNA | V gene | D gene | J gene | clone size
CASSLVARGHTGELFF | TGTGCCAGCAGCTTGGTGGCCAGGGGGCACACCGGGGAGCTGTTTTTT | TRBV5-4 | TRBD1 | TRBJ2-2 | .
CASSTPFKTGDGNTEAFF | TGTGCCAGTAGTACTCCTTTTAAGACAGGGGACGGGAACACTGAAGCTTTCTTT | TRBV19 | TRBD1 | TRBJ1-1 | .
CASSFGGDGNQPQHF | TGTGCCAGCAGTTTTGGGGGAGATGGCAATCAGCCCCAGCATTTT | TRBV27 | . | TRBJ1-5 | .
CASSLRHANTGELFF | TGTGCCAGCAGTTTAAGGCACGCGAACACCGGGGAGCTGTTTTTT | TRBV27 | . | TRBJ2-2 | .
CASSFSVSYTF | TGTGCCAGCAGCTTCTCCGTAAGCTACACCTTC | TRBV5-6 | . | TRBJ1-2 | .
CASRLSGGIQETQYF | TGTGCCAGCAGGTTAAGCGGGGGGATTCAAGAGACCCAGTACTTC | TRBV6-5 | TRBD2 | TRBJ2-5 | once
CASSHGGGYEQYF | TGTGCCAGCAGCCATGGAGGAGGCTACGAGCAGTACTTC | TRBV27 | . | TRBJ2-7 | .
CASSLLSGSSYEQYF | TGTGCCAGCAGCTTGTTAAGCGGGAGCTCCTACGAGCAGTACTTC | TRBV5-6 | TRBD2 | TRBJ2-7 | .
CSVKGNTGELFF | TGCAGCGTGAAGGGAAACACCGGGGAGCTGTTTTTT | TRBV29-1 | . | TRBJ2-2 | .
CASSGTSSGASYNEQFF | TGTGCCAGCAGCGGAACCTCGAGCGGGGCTTCCTACAATGAGCAGTTCTTC | TRBV9 | TRBD2 | TRBJ2-1 | .
CASSLDGNEQFF | TGTGCCAGCAGCTTGGACGGGAATGAGCAGTTCTTC | TRBV5-4 | . | TRBJ2-1 | .
CASSLHSNQPQHF | TGTGCCAGCAGCCTTCATAGCAATCAGCCCCAGCATTTT | TRBV27 | . | TRBJ1-5 | .
CSVGRDLSYEQYF | TGCAGCGTTGGCAGGGACCTCTCCTACGAGCAGTACTTC | TRBV29-1 | . | TRBJ2-7 | .
CASSPGGAGLSYEQYF | TGTGCCAGCAGTCCCGGTGGTGCGGGGCTATCCTACGAGCAGTACTTC | TRBV27 | . | TRBJ2-7 | .
CSADSGTGGPEQYF | TGCAGCGCTGACTCCGGGACAGGGGGCCCCGAGCAGTACTTC | TRBV29-1 | TRBD1 | TRBJ2-7 | .
CASSGWRAYNEQFF | TGTGCCAGCAGCGGATGGAGAGCTTACAATGAGCAGTTCTTC | TRBV5-6 | . | TRBJ2-1 | .
CASSTTGTSGRAEAGELFF | TGTGCCAGTAGTACAACCGGGACTAGCGGGAGGGCCGAAGCCGGGGAGCTGTTTTTT | TRBV19 | TRBD2 | TRBJ2-2 | .
CATSRDPRDYVRGDTQYF | TGTGCCACCAGCAGAGATCCCCGGGACTACGTCCGTGGAGATACGCAGTATTTT | TRBV15 | TRBD2 | TRBJ2-3 | .
CASSLRQIGETQYF | TGTGCCAGCAGTTTACGACAGATAGGCGAGACCCAGTACTTC | TRBV27 | . | TRBJ2-5 | .
CASSTGLQGYEQYF | TGTGCCAGCAGCACCGGGCTGCAGGGCTACGAGCAGTACTTC | TRBV11-2 | . | TRBJ2-7 | .
CSVDQWTSGYYEQYF | TGCAGCGTTGACCAGTGGACTAGCGGTTACTACGAGCAGTACTTC | TRBV29-1 | TRBD2 | TRBJ2-7 | few
CASSFDSYYEQYF | TGTGCCAGCAGCTTTGACAGCTACTACGAGCAGTACTTC | TRBV7-8 | . | TRBJ2-7 | .
CASSESKWASGGAIQYF | TGCGCCAGCAGTGAGTCGAAATGGGCTAGCGGGGGTGCCATTCAGTACTTC | TRBV10-1 | TRBD2 | TRBJ2-4 | .
CASSLGVSLVDTQYF | TGTGCCAGCAGCTTAGGTGTCTCCTTGGTGGATACGCAGTATTTT | TRBV7-8 | . | TRBJ2-3 | .